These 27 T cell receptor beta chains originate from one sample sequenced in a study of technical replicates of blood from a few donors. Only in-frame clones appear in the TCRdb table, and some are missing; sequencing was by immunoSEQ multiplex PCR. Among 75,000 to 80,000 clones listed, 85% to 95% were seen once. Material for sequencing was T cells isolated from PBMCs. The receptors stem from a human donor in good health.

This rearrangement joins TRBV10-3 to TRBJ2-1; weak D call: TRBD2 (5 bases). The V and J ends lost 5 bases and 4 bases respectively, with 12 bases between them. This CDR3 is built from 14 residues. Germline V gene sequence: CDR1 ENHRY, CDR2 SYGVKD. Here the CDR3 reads CAISLYREYNEQFF. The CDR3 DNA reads TGTGCCATCAGTTTATACCGGGAATACAATGAGCAGTTCTTC.

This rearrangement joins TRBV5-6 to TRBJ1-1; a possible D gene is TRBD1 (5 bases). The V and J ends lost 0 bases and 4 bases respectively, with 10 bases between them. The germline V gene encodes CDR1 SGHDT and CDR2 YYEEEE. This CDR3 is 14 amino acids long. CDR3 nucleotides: TGTGCCAGCAGCTTGGCCCCCGGGGGCACTGAAGCTTTCTTT. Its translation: CASSLAPGGTEAFF.

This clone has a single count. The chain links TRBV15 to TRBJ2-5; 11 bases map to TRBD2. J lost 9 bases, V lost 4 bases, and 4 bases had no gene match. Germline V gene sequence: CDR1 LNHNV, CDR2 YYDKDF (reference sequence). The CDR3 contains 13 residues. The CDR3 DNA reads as TGTGCCACCAGCATACTAGCGGGAGAAGCCCAGTACTTC. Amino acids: CATSILAGEAQYF.

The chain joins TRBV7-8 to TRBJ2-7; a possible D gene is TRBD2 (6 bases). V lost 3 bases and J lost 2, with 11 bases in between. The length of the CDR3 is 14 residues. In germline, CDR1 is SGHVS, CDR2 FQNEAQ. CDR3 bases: TGTGCCAGCAGCTTGGGGAGGACAACCTACGAGCAGTACTTC. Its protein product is CASSLGRTTYEQYF.

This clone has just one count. The CDR3 region has the DNA TGTGCCAGCAATCCAGGCGCCTACGAGCAGTACTTC. It yields the protein CASNPGAYEQYF. The chain combines TRBV2 with TRBJ2-7; D remains ambiguous. V dropped 7 bases and J dropped 2 bases, with 9 bases sitting between them. CDR1 is SNHLY, CDR2 FYNNEI, per germline. The CDR3 contains 12 residues.

The CDR3 sequence is CASSTRTGKNTEAFF. CDR3 nucleotides: TGTGCCAGCAGCACGCGGACAGGAAAGAACACTGAAGCTTTCTTT. The chain uses TRBV21-1 and TRBJ1-1; the listed D gene, TRBD1, was not tested against the DNA. TRBV21-1 has pseudogene status. The CDR3 contains 15 residues.

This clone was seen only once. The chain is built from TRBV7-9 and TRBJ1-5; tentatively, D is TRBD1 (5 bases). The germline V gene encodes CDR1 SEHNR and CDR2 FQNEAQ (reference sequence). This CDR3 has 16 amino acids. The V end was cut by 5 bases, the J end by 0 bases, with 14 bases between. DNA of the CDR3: TGTGCCAGCAGCGTTAATCGGGGGAATAGCAATCAGCCCCAGCATTTT. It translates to CASSVNRGNSNQPQHF.

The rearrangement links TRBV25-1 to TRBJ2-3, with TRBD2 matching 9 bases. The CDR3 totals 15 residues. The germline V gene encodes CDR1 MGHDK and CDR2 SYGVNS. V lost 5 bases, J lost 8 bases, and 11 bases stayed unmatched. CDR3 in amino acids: CASSSPGTSHVTQYF. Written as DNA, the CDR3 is TGTGCCAGCAGTTCCCCCGGGACTAGCCACGTTACGCAGTATTTT.

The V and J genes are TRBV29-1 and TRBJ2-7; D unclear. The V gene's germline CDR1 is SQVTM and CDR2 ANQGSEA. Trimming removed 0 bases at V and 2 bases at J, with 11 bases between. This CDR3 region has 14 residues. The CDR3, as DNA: TGCAGCGTTGAAGATCCAGAGGAAGCCTACGAGCAGTACTTC. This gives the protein CSVEDPEEAYEQYF.

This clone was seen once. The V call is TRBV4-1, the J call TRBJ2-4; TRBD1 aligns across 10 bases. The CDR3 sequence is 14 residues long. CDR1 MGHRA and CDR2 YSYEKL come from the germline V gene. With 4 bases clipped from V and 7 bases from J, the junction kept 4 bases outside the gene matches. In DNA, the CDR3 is TGCGCCAGCAGCCCTGGGACAGGGGTTAACATTCAGTACTTC. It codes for CASSPGTGVNIQYF.

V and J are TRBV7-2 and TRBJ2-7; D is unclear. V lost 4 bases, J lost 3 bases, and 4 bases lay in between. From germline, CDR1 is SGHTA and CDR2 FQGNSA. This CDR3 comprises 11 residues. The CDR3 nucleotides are TGTGCCAGCAGCTCCCACTACGAGCAGTACTTC. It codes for CASSSHYEQYF.

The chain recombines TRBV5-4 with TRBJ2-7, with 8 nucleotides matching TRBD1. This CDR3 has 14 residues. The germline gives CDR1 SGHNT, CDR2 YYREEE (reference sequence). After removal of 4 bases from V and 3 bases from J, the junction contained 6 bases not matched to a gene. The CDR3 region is CASSRPQGDYEQYF. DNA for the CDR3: TGTGCCAGCAGCAGGCCACAGGGGGACTACGAGCAGTACTTC.

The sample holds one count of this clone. The CDR3 here is CASRYSTGYPYEQYF. CDR3 in DNA: TGTGCCAGCAGATACTCGACAGGGTACCCCTACGAGCAGTACTTC. J is TRBJ2-7 and V is TRBV5-6; 7 bases map to TRBD1. The V gene end was trimmed by 5 bases and the J gene end by 2 bases; junction bases not matched to a gene: 10. Germline V gives CDR1 SGHDT, CDR2 YYEEEE. The CDR3 covers 15 residues.

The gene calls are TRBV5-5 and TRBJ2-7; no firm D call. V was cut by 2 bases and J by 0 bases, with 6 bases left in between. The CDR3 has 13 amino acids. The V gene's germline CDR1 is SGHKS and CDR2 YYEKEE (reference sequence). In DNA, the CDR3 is TGTGCCAGCAGCTTACAGAGCTCCTACGAGCAGTACTTC. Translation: CASSLQSSYEQYF.

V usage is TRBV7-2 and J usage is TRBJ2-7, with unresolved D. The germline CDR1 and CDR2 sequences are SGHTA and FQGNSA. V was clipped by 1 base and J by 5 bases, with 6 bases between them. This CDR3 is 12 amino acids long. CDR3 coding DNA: TGTGCCAGCAGCTTAGACGCGAACGAGCAGTACTTC. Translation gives CASSLDANEQYF.

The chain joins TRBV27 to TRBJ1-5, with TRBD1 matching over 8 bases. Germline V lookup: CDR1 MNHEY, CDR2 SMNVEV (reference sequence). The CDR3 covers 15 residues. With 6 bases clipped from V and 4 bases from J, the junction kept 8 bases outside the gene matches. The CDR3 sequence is CASRERDRTNQPQHF. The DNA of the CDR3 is TGTGCCAGCAGAGAGCGGGACAGGACTAATCAGCCCCAGCATTTT.

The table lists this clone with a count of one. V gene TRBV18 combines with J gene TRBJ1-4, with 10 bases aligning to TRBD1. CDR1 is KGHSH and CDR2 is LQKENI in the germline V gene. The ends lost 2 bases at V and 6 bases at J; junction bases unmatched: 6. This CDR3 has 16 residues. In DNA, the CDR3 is TGTGCCAGCTCACCAGTGCCGGGACAGGGGCATGAAAAACTGTTTTTT. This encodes CASSPVPGQGHEKLFF.

This CDR3 is CASILGLADTDTQYF. CDR3 DNA: TGTGCCAGCATCCTGGGACTAGCGGACACAGATACGCAGTATTTT. The chain links TRBV7-9 to TRBJ2-3, with 11 bases lining up with TRBD2. CDR1 and CDR2 from the germline V gene are SEHNR and FQNEAQ (reference sequence). The ends lost 7 bases at V and 2 bases at J; junction bases unmatched: 5. The CDR3 extends over 15 amino acids.

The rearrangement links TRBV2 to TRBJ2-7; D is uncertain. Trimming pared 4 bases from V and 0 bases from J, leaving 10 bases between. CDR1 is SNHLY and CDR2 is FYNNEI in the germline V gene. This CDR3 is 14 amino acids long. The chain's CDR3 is CASSASMSSYEQYF. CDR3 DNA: TGTGCCAGCAGTGCATCTATGAGCTCCTACGAGCAGTACTTC. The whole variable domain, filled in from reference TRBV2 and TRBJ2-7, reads EPEVTQTPSHQVTQMGQEVILRCVPISNHLYFYWYRQILGQKVEFLVSFYNNEISEKSEIFDDQFSVERPDGSNFTLKIRSTKLEDSAMYFCASSASMSSYEQYFGPGTRLTVT.

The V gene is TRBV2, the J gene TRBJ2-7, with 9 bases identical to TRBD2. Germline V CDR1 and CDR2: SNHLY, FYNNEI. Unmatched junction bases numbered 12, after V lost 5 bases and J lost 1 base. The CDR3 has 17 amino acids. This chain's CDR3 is CASSRLADYTSSYEQYF. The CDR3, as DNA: TGTGCCAGCAGTAGACTAGCGGACTACACCTCTTCCTACGAGCAGTACTTC.

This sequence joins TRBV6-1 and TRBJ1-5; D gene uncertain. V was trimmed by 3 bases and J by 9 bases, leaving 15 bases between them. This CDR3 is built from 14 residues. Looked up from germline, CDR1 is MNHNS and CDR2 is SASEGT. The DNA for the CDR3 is TGTGCCAGCAGTGAGGGTCGGGAGATGAGGCCCCAGCATTTT. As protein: CASSEGREMRPQHF.

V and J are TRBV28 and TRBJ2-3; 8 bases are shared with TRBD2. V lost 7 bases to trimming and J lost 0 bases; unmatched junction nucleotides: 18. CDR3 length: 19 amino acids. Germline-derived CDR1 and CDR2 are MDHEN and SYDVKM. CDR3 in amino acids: CASTDPAGVIRTSTDTQYF. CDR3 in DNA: TGTGCCAGCACCGACCCAGCGGGAGTAATTCGTACTAGCACAGATACGCAGTATTTT. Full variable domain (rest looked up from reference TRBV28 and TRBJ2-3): DVKVTQSSRYLVKRTGEKVFLECVQDMDHENMFWYRQDPGLGLRLIYFSYDVKMKEKGDIPEGYSVSREKKERFSLILESASTNQTSMYLCASTDPAGVIRTSTDTQYFGPGTRLTVL.

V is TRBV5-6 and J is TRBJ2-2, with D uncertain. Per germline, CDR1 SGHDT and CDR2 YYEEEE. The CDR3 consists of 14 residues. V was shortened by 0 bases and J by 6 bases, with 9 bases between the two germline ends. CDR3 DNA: TGTGCCAGCAGCTTGGAATTTTCTTCCGGGGAGCTGTTTTTT. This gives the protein CASSLEFSSGELFF.

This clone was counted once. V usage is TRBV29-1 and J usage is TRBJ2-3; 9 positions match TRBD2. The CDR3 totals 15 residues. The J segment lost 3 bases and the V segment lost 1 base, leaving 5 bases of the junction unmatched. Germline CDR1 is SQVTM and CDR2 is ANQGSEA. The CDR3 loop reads CSVEGPSGTTDTQYF. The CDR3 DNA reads TGCAGCGTTGAAGGTCCTAGCGGGACTACAGATACGCAGTATTTT.

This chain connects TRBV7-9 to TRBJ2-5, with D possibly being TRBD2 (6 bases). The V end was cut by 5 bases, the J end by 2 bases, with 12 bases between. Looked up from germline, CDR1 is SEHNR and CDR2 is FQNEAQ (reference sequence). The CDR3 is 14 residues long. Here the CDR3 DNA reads TGTGCCAGCAGCGGACGGGACTCGCAAGAGACCCAGTACTTC. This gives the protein CASSGRDSQETQYF.

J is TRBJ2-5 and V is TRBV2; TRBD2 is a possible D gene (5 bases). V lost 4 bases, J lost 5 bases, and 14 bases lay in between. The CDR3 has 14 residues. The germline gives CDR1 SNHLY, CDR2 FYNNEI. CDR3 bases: TGTGCCAGCAGTGCCGGGGTATCAGCGGAGACCCAGTACTTC. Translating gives CASSAGVSAETQYF.

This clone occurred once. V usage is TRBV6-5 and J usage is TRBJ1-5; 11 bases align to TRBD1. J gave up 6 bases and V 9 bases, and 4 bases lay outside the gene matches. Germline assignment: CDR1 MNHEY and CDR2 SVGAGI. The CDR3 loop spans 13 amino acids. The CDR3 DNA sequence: TGTGCCAGTCAGGGGACAGGGGGTCAGCCCCAGCATTTT. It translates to CASQGTGGQPQHF.